The TCR beta chain described here comes from a study of radiotherapy plus CTLA-4 blockade in lung cancer. Overall study: Disease control reached more than 30%, with objective responses in approximately 17%.

The CDR3 consists of 15 residues. The V gene's germline CDR1 is SQVTM and CDR2 ANQGSEA. J lost 1 base, V lost 1 base, and 3 bases had no gene match. Study-wide results and limits: TCR clones originating in tumors grew in number in blood after radiotherapy plus ipilimumab. Reports identified early blood T cell clone dynamics, with interferon-beta, as the best response predictor.

Here immunoSEQ multiplex PCR was the method, and the copy in TCRdb shows in-frame clones only, minus some. This sample has just over 60,000 clones; about 72% occur once, and the top ten carry approximately 4.5%. This clone showed up just a few times. Its antigen is unidentified. Ipilimumab-mediated CTLA-4 blockade plus focal radiation was given to patients having chemo-refractory metastatic non-small-cell lung cancer. V usage is TRBV29-1 and J usage is TRBJ2-7; the match to TRBD1 covers 11 bases. The receptor's source is a human donor with non-small cell lung cancer who had a complete response to radiotherapy plus ipilimumab. The sequencing used peripheral blood, collected from a patient treated with radiotherapy plus ipilimumab. In nucleotides, the CDR3 is TGCAGCGTTGAAGGGGGGGACAGGGGGTCCTACGAGCAGTACTTC. It codes for CSVEGGDRGSYEQYF.